The next 23 T cell receptor beta chains were all read from a single sample in a study of patients and donors after allogeneic stem cell transplantation. TCRdb itself ran the RT-PCR reads through MiXCR, one entry per CDR3 protein. This sample has fewer than 200,000 distinct CDR3 sequences, with approximately 28% found just once. The sample consisted of blood, either unsorted or a sorted T cell fraction (not recorded which). The receptors were gathered from a human donor who was either an allogeneic HSCT recipient or a stem cell or donor lymphocyte infusion donor (not recorded which). It is not recorded whose cells these are; they may come from a transplant donor.

A few counts support this clonotype. The rearrangement links TRBV25-1 to TRBJ2-1; D unclear. Trimming left V 0 bases short and J 4 bases short, with 7 bases between. Germline values: CDR1 MGHDK, CDR2 SYGVNS. This CDR3 is built from 14 residues. The CDR3 protein is CASSEYGTYNEQFF. The CDR3 coding sequence is TGTGCCAGCAGTGAATATGGTACTTACAATGAGCAGTTCTTC.

The rearrangement uses TRBV10-3 and TRBJ2-7; D gene unclear. CDR1 and CDR2 from the germline V gene are ENHRY and SYGVKD. V lost 3 bases and J 4 bases, leaving 7 bases between the germline ends. The CDR3 runs 12 residues. In DNA, the CDR3 is TGTGCCATCAGTGATCAGCGTTACGAGCAGTACTTC. Translating gives CAISDQRYEQYF.

This rearrangement joins TRBV7-6 to TRBJ2-5; the match to TRBD2 covers 7 bases. The junction had 2 bases not matched to a gene; V was cut back by 0 bases and J by 4 bases. Germline V gives CDR1 SGHVS, CDR2 FNYEAQ. The CDR3 is made up of 14 amino acids. The CDR3 reads CASSLAGRGETQYF. CDR3 bases: TGTGCCAGCAGCTTAGCGGGGAGGGGAGAGACCCAGTACTTC.

This chain links TRBV6-2 or TRBV6-3 with TRBJ2-7; tentative D call: TRBD2 (6 bases). Looked up from germline, CDR1 is MNHEY and CDR2 is SVGEGT. The CDR3 extends over 13 amino acids. Trimming left V 5 bases short and J 4 bases short, with 12 bases between. The CDR3 region is CASSRDGGYEQYF. The CDR3 DNA sequence: TGTGCCAGCAGTCGGGACGGAGGGTACGAGCAGTACTTC.

This clonotype was found a few times. The V gene is TRBV12-3 or TRBV12-4, the J gene TRBJ1-4, with 8 bases lining up with TRBD1. The J segment lost 4 bases and the V segment lost 4 bases, leaving 5 bases of the junction unmatched. This CDR3 spans 15 amino acids. The CDR3 nucleotides read TGTGCCAGCAGTTCCCCGACAGGGGTTAATGAAAAACTGTTTTTT. Translating gives CASSSPTGVNEKLFF.

V usage is TRBV28 and J usage is TRBJ2-5; weak D call: TRBD2 (6 bases). Trimming removed 6 bases from V and 3 bases from J, with 14 bases in between. Germline CDR1 is MDHEN and CDR2 is SYDVKM. There are 14 residues in the CDR3. The CDR3 loop is CASSPSGPEETQYF. In DNA form, the CDR3 reads TGTGCCAGCAGCCCAAGCGGGCCAGAAGAGACCCAGTACTTC.

This clonotype showed up many times. The chain employs TRBV29-1 and TRBJ1-1, with D possibly matching TRBD1 (6 bases). The CDR3 length is 16 residues. CDR1 and CDR2 from the germline V gene are SQVTM and ANQGSEA. The V end was cut by 1 base, the J end by 2 bases, with 17 bases between. In DNA form, the CDR3 reads TGCAGCGTTGAAGGGACAGACTACAGCCCCAACACTGAAGCTTTCTTT. This sequence encodes CSVEGTDYSPNTEAFF.

The genes are TRBV20-1 and TRBJ1-1; D uncertain. The ends were cut back, 4 bases at V and 5 bases at J, with 17 bases in the middle. The CDR3 is made up of 14 amino acids. Germline CDR1 and CDR2: DFQATT and SNEGSKA (reference sequence). CDR3 bases: TGCAGTGCTAACGATGAGCGGGGTTGGACTGAAGCTTTCTTT. Encoded protein: CSANDERGWTEAFF.

CDR3 nucleotides: TGTGCCAGCAGCCCCCTAGGCTCCTATAATTCACCCCTCCACTTT. It specifies CASSPLGSYNSPLHF. The gene calls are TRBV27 and TRBJ1-6; D is ambiguous. The CDR3 covers 15 residues. Trimming pared 6 bases from V and 0 bases from J, leaving 9 bases between. Germline lookup yields CDR1 MNHEY and CDR2 SMNVEV (reference sequence).

This clonotype was seen a handful of times. An end of the junction differs from the germline gene, which may be a read error. The V gene is TRBV20-1, the J gene TRBJ1-5, with D perhaps TRBD1 (5 bases). CDR1 is DFQATT and CDR2 is SNEGSKA in the germline V gene (reference sequence). CDR3 length: 14 amino acids. CDR3 nucleotide sequence: TGCAGTGTTAGACAGACTACTGACAATCAGCCCCAGCATTTT. Translation: CSVRQTTDNQPQHF.

Many counts were recorded for this clonotype. The chain uses TRBV20-1 and TRBJ1-2, with 12 positions matching TRBD1. This CDR3 comprises 16 residues. Germline CDR1 and CDR2: DFQATT and SNEGSKA (reference sequence). The J segment lost 4 bases and the V segment lost 1 base, leaving 7 bases of the junction unmatched. The CDR3, as DNA: TGCAGTGCTAGAGCGCCGGGACAGGGGGCGGGCTATGGCTACACCTTC. Translation gives CSARAPGQGAGYGYTF.

This clonotype was recorded only once. The chain joins TRBV20-1 to TRBJ2-7, with 11 bases aligning to TRBD2. Germline CDR1 reads DFQATT; CDR2 reads SNEGSKA (reference sequence). J lost 4 bases, V lost 5 bases, and 4 bases had no gene match. This CDR3 is 13 amino acids long. The CDR3 DNA reads TGCAGTGCTGGGGGACTAGCGGATTACGAGCAGTACTTC. Translating it yields CSAGGLADYEQYF.

This clonotype was observed a single time. V usage is TRBV30 and J usage is TRBJ2-1, with D perhaps matching TRBD1 or TRBD2 (5 bases each). Germline assignment: CDR1 GTSNPN and CDR2 SVGIG (reference sequence). The CDR3 spans 14 residues. Trimming pared 0 bases from V and 1 base from J, leaving 7 bases between. The CDR3 coding sequence is TGTGCCTGGAGTGTCGAGGGGTCCTACAATGAGCAGTTCTTC. This translates into CAWSVEGSYNEQFF.

This chain links TRBV24-1 with TRBJ2-3; 10 nucleotides line up with TRBD2. This CDR3 is 19 amino acids long. The V gene end was trimmed by 1 base and the J gene end by 5 bases; junction bases not matched to a gene: 14. CDR1 KGHDR and CDR2 SFDVKD come from the germline V gene. This CDR3 reads CATSDFRDSSGRRGDTQYF. CDR3 nucleotide sequence: TGTGCCACCAGTGATTTCAGGGACTCTAGCGGGAGAAGGGGAGATACGCAGTATTTT.

This clonotype came up a few times. The V and J genes are TRBV30 and TRBJ1-5, with no clear D. Germline V gene data show CDR1 as GTSNPN and CDR2 as SVGIG (reference sequence). V was trimmed by 6 bases and J by 2 bases, leaving 5 bases between them. The CDR3 runs to 11 residues. The DNA for the CDR3 is TGTGCCTGTGGTGGCAATCAGCCCCAGCATTTT. It specifies CACGGNQPQHF.

The rearrangement uses TRBV25-1 and TRBJ1-6; 8 bases align to TRBD1. Per the germline V gene, CDR1 is MGHDK and CDR2 is SYGVNS. The CDR3 runs 16 residues. V gave up 4 bases and J gave up 7 bases; unmatched junction bases: 9. CDR3: CASSVPSGGGNSPLHF. The DNA of the CDR3 is TGTGCCAGCAGTGTCCCCTCAGGGGGCGGGAATTCACCCCTCCACTTT.

This clonotype was seen more than once but under ten times. The rearrangement joins TRBV28 to TRBJ2-1, with TRBD1 as a possible D gene (6 bases). Germline V gives CDR1 MDHEN, CDR2 SYDVKM. The CDR3 totals 20 residues. Trimming stripped 3 bases from V and 0 bases from J, with 24 bases between. The CDR3 protein is CASSFPGPGLGAHSYNEQFF. The CDR3 DNA reads as TGTGCCAGCAGTTTTCCGGGCCCCGGTCTGGGGGCCCACTCCTACAATGAGCAGTTCTTC.

This clonotype was seen only a few times. Since a much larger clone is just one base distant, this may be a read error. The chain employs TRBV7-9 and TRBJ1-5; possible D gene TRBD1, 5 bases. The CDR3 runs to 13 residues. Germline V gene lookup returns CDR1 SEHNR and CDR2 FQNEAQ (reference sequence). Trimming took 2 bases from V and 5 from J, leaving 7 bases between them. CDR3 sequence: CASSLRGDQPQHF. The CDR3 DNA sequence: TGTGCCAGCAGCTTACGGGGGGATCAGCCCCAGCATTTT.

The chain couples TRBV9 to TRBJ2-1, with TRBD2 matching over 7 bases. This CDR3 has 12 amino acids. Looked up from germline, CDR1 is SGDLS and CDR2 is YYNGEE. The V and J ends lost 3 bases and 7 bases, in that order; junction bases with no gene match: 1. The CDR3 spells CASSAAGNEQFF. DNA for the CDR3: TGTGCCAGCAGCGCAGCGGGGAATGAGCAGTTCTTC.

This clonotype was seen a single time. CDR3 sequence: CASSSSRVNEQFF. CDR3 DNA: TGTGCCAGCAGTTCCTCCAGGGTGAATGAGCAGTTCTTC. The chain uses TRBV28 and TRBJ2-1; tentatively, D is TRBD1 (5 bases). The CDR3 contains 13 residues. The V gene lost 4 bases and the J gene lost 7 bases, with 11 bases spanning the gap. The germline V gene encodes CDR1 MDHEN and CDR2 SYDVKM.

The rearrangement links TRBV7-2 to TRBJ2-3; unclear D gene. Germline CDR1 is SGHTA and CDR2 is FQGNSA. V dropped 5 bases and J dropped 0 bases, with 12 bases sitting between them. This CDR3 spans 15 amino acids. CDR3 in DNA: TGTGCCAGCAGCCTGAGCAGTACTAGCACAGATACGCAGTATTTT. This codes for CASSLSSTSTDTQYF.

The V gene is TRBV7-8, the J gene TRBJ1-5; no firm D call. The CDR3 totals 18 residues. Trimming stripped 2 bases from V and 2 bases from J, with 19 bases between. Germline-derived CDR1 and CDR2 are SGHVS and FQNEAQ. CDR3 amino acids: CASSLKGPIRFGNQPQHF. CDR3 DNA sequence: TGTGCCAGCAGCTTAAAAGGGCCTATACGGTTTGGCAATCAGCCCCAGCATTTT.

This clonotype appeared many times. The V gene is TRBV7-2, the J gene TRBJ2-3; 9 nucleotides align to TRBD1. Germline values: CDR1 SGHTA, CDR2 FQGNSA. The V segment lost 5 bases and the J segment 4 bases; nucleotides outside the gene matches: 4. The CDR3 extends over 14 amino acids. The CDR3, as DNA: TGTGCCAGCAGCCCGGACAGGGGATCAGATACGCAGTATTTT. Protein sequence: CASSPDRGSDTQYF.